The clone carrying this TCR beta chain turned up a few times. As yet, its antigen is unknown. The data originate from a study of T cell responses to AZD1222 COVID-19 vaccine. Findings and limits, study-wide: Only five or six AZD1222 recipients were seropositive at baseline. Spike-wide coverage was observed for vaccine-associated CD4 TCRs, with dominant responses at 160-218 and 743-854. As reported, nearly half of all spike-specific TCRs target variant regions that are unmutated.

Profiled with immunoSEQ multiplex PCR; TCRdb holds only in-frame clones, not every one. The sample shows more than 250,000 clones, 85% to 95% of them seen only once. Germline V CDR1 and CDR2: MDHEN, SYDVKM. V was clipped by 2 bases and J by 7 bases, with 14 bases between them. This CDR3 is built from 14 residues. The rearrangement joins TRBV28 to TRBJ1-2; no reliable D call. The TCR originated in an adult in good health. Sample: peripheral blood, taken on day 0 of AZD1222 vaccination. The CDR3 loop reads CASSLTTIPGGYTF. CDR3 sequence (DNA): TGTGCCAGCAGTTTAACAACCATTCCTGGTGGCTACACCTTC.